This TCR beta chain was recovered during a study of T cells after yellow fever vaccination. Study overall: For low cell numbers, libraries were made with SMART-Seq v4 Ultra Low Input.

This clonotype was observed a handful of times. As TCR cDNA was made by 5'RACE template switching, a universal primer site and UMIs were added. MiXCR was run by TCRdb on the 5' RACE reads, yielding one entry per CDR3 protein. Of hundreds of thousands of distinct CDR3 sequences listed, roughly a sixth are singletons. Between the trimmed V and J ends, which lost 10 bases and 1 base, there was a span of 13 bases. The CDR3 totals 14 residues. Germline assignment: CDR1 SEHNR and CDR2 FQNEAQ (reference sequence). The chain employs TRBV7-9 and TRBJ2-2, with D perhaps TRBD1 or TRBD2 (5 bases each). This TCR derives from a man younger than 35 who received the YFV17D yellow fever vaccine. The source material was PBMCs, sampled before the yellow fever booster vaccination. CDR3 nucleotides: TGTGCCACCCCGGGGCGATTGAACACCGGGGAGCTGTTTTTT. Translated: CATPGRLNTGELFF.